What follows are 20 T cell receptor beta chains derived from one specimen sequenced in a study of T cell changes during pregnancy in multiple sclerosis. TCRdb's table, derived via immunoSEQ multiplex PCR, lists solely in-frame clones and lacks some. This sample has 65,000 to 75,000 clones, with approximately 89% found just once. The starting material was peripheral blood, obtained in the third trimester of pregnancy. The receptors were gathered from a female donor in good health, enrolled as a control in a pregnancy study.

The chain uses TRBV11-1 and TRBJ2-3, with TRBD1 as a possible D gene (8 bases). Germline CDR1 is SGHAT and CDR2 is FQDESV (reference sequence). The CDR3 length is 15 residues. V lost 5 bases, J lost 4 bases, and 16 bases lay in between. CDR3 amino acids: CASSPRTGRADTQYF. Written as DNA, the CDR3 is TGTGCCAGCAGCCCCAGGACAGGGAGGGCAGATACGCAGTATTTT.

The chain couples TRBV5-4 to TRBJ1-1, with TRBD1 as a possible D gene (6 bases). The germline V gene encodes CDR1 SGHNT and CDR2 YYREEE (reference sequence). The CDR3 length is 14 residues. The V end was cut by 2 bases, the J end by 1 base, with 9 bases between. CDR3 residues: CASSFKGGNTEAFF. The DNA of the CDR3 is TGTGCCAGCAGCTTTAAAGGGGGGAACACTGAAGCTTTCTTT.

V and J are TRBV18 and TRBJ1-2; D is possibly TRBD1 (6 bases). The CDR3 is made up of 14 amino acids. Trimming shortened V by 3 bases and J by 0 bases, and 8 bases separated the two germline ends. The germline CDR1 and CDR2 sequences are KGHSH and LQKENI. CDR3 amino acids: CASSPPGANYGYTF. CDR3 nucleotides: TGTGCCAGCTCACCCCCAGGGGCTAACTATGGCTACACCTTC.

This rearrangement joins TRBV13 to TRBJ1-2; unclear D gene. Trimming took 0 bases from V and 0 from J, leaving 8 bases between them. The CDR3 has 15 residues. CDR1 and CDR2 (germline): PRHDT, FYEKMQ (reference sequence). CDR3 nucleotides: TGTGCCAGCAGCTTAGGGGCCGGGTCTAACTATGGCTACACCTTC. It yields the protein CASSLGAGSNYGYTF.

The chain recombines TRBV7-8 with TRBJ1-1, with D possibly being TRBD1 (6 bases). This CDR3 region has 19 residues. Deletions cut 1 base from V and 7 bases from J, with 28 bases between. Germline CDR1 and CDR2: SGHVS and FQNEAQ. The CDR3 DNA reads as TGTGCCAGCAGCTTAGAAATTCCCGGGACCTTGCTTCGAGGGGGTGAAGCTTTCTTT. Protein: CASSLEIPGTLLRGGEAFF.

This chain uses TRBV7-9 with TRBJ2-7, with D possibly being TRBD1 (6 bases). This CDR3 region has 14 residues. Germline CDR1 reads SEHNR; CDR2 reads FQNEAQ (reference sequence). Trimming removed 2 bases at V and 5 bases at J, with 13 bases between. Here the CDR3 reads CASSLKTGPDEQYF. The CDR3 DNA reads as TGTGCCAGCAGCTTAAAGACAGGCCCAGACGAGCAGTACTTC.

The V gene is TRBV18, the J gene TRBJ2-1; 9 bases agree with TRBD1. The CDR3 is 16 amino acids. Germline trimming cut 2 bases from V and 5 bases from J; bases unmatched to any gene: 7. The germline V gene has CDR1 KGHSH and CDR2 LQKENI. CDR3 sequence reads: CASSPYNRGRDNEQFF. CDR3 nucleotides: TGTGCCAGCTCACCATATAACAGGGGGCGCGACAATGAGCAGTTCTTC.

The chain combines TRBV6-5 with TRBJ2-2, with TRBD2 matching 10 bases. Germline loops: CDR1 MNHEY, CDR2 SVGAGI. V lost 6 bases and J lost 4; bases outside the gene matches: 2. There are 14 residues in the CDR3. The CDR3, as DNA: TGTGCCAGCAGGAGGACTAGCGGCACCGGGGAGCTGTTTTTT. Its protein is CASRRTSGTGELFF.

The gene calls are TRBV11-2 and TRBJ2-7; 7 bases fit TRBD2. This CDR3 comprises 16 residues. Germline V CDR1 and CDR2: SGHAT, FQNNGV. With 4 bases clipped from V and 9 bases from J, the junction kept 18 bases outside the gene matches. The CDR3 nucleotides are TGTGCCAGCAGCTCTCTCACGCAGGACGGGGGGATTGGGCAGTACTTC. Protein sequence: CASSSLTQDGGIGQYF.

CDR3 coding DNA: TGTGCCAGCAGCTTAGGACAGGGAGGCGCAGATACGCAGTATTTT. Translated: CASSLGQGGADTQYF. The rearrangement joins TRBV5-6 to TRBJ2-3; 8 nucleotides line up with TRBD1. The V segment lost 2 bases and the J segment 4 bases; nucleotides outside the gene matches: 6. Germline V gene data show CDR1 as SGHDT and CDR2 as YYEEEE. This CDR3 has 15 residues.

V and J are TRBV6-1 and TRBJ1-2; no clear D. Between the trimmed V and J ends, which lost 3 bases and 7 bases, there was a span of 12 bases. Germline CDR1 MNHNS, CDR2 SASEGT. The CDR3 has 13 residues. CDR3 DNA sequence: TGTGCCAGCAGTGACACTGTGCGGGCTGGCTACACCTTC. Protein sequence: CASSDTVRAGYTF.

As concerns this clone: The sample carries other DNA sequences with the same CDR3. CDR3 sequence (DNA): TGTGCCAGCTCACCCGGGACAGACCCCTACGAGCAGTACTTC. It codes for CASSPGTDPYEQYF. The chain has TRBV18 and TRBJ2-7; TRBD1 aligns across 7 bases. Germline V gene sequence: CDR1 KGHSH, CDR2 LQKENI. With V trimmed by 3 bases and J by 2 bases, 4 bases remained unmatched. CDR3 length: 14 amino acids.

This chain links TRBV11-2 with TRBJ1-2; TRBD1 aligns across 7 bases. CDR1 is SGHAT and CDR2 is FQNNGV in the germline V gene. The CDR3 runs to 15 residues. With 4 bases clipped from V and 6 bases from J, the junction kept 11 bases outside the gene matches. In DNA form, the CDR3 reads TGTGCCAGCAGCTCGCTTAGACAGGGTACCCATGGCTACACCTTC. This gives the protein CASSSLRQGTHGYTF.

This chain links TRBV18 with TRBJ2-3; the D gene is possibly TRBD1 (5 bases). CDR1 is KGHSH, CDR2 LQKENI, per germline. The V end lost 0 bases, the J end lost 2 bases, and 15 bases lay between the germline ends. The CDR3 length is 17 residues. The CDR3 spells CASSPPWQGGTTDTQYF. In DNA, the CDR3 is TGTGCCAGCTCACCACCGTGGCAGGGTGGAACCACAGATACGCAGTATTTT.

The CDR3 here is CASSVSPSGRADTQYF. CDR3 in DNA: TGTGCCAGCAGCGTCTCCCCGTCCGGTCGGGCAGATACGCAGTATTTT. The chain recombines TRBV9 with TRBJ2-3; D call uncertain. Germline V gives CDR1 SGDLS, CDR2 YYNGEE. This CDR3 comprises 16 residues. V was pared by 2 bases and J by 4 bases, with 17 bases between.

This chain uses TRBV6-5 with TRBJ1-5; D not certain. Between the trimmed V and J ends, which lost 8 bases and 7 bases, there was a span of 9 bases. This CDR3 has 11 residues. The germline CDR1 and CDR2 sequences are MNHEY and SVGAGI. The CDR3 DNA follows: TGTGCCAGCGGGCCAAGACAGCCCCAGCATTTT. It codes for CASGPRQPQHF.

V and J are TRBV30 and TRBJ2-1; 10 bases agree with TRBD2. The J segment lost 4 bases and the V segment lost 7 bases, leaving 4 bases of the junction unmatched. This CDR3 is 13 amino acids long. The germline gives CDR1 GTSNPN, CDR2 SVGIG (reference sequence). CDR3 in DNA: TGTGCCTCTAGCGGGGGCCTTTACAATGAGCAGTTCTTC. Amino acids: CASSGGLYNEQFF.

This clone was detected once. V gene TRBV25-1 combines with J gene TRBJ1-3; the D is unclear. The length of the CDR3 is 11 residues. Germline V gene lookup returns CDR1 MGHDK and CDR2 SYGVNS. Trimming shortened V by 8 bases and J by 4 bases, and 6 bases separated the two germline ends. The CDR3 reads CASSPGNTIYF. CDR3 nucleotide sequence: TGTGCCAGCTCCCCGGGAAACACCATATATTTT.

V and J are TRBV4-1 and TRBJ2-5, with a possible D match to TRBD1 (6 bases). In germline, CDR1 is MGHRA, CDR2 YSYEKL. The V end lost 4 bases, the J end lost 4 bases, and 16 bases lay between the germline ends. CDR3 length: 15 amino acids. The CDR3 coding sequence is TGCGCCAGCAGCCTCCCAGGGGCCACTGGAGAGACCCAGTACTTC. Its protein product is CASSLPGATGETQYF.

This clone was seen only once. The J gene is TRBJ2-1, the V gene TRBV6-1, with D uncertain. This CDR3 is built from 14 residues. The V gene lost 9 bases and the J gene lost 9 bases, with 21 bases spanning the gap. Looked up from germline, CDR1 is MNHNS and CDR2 is SASEGT. The CDR3 protein is CASGSRSRLGEQFF. Written as DNA, the CDR3 is TGTGCCAGTGGTTCAAGGTCCAGGCTGGGTGAGCAGTTCTTC.